The clone carrying this T cell receptor beta chain was observed at least ten times. Its matching antigen is unknown. TCRdb independently ran MiXCR on the 5' RACE reads; one entry per CDR3 protein. The profile covers about 5,800 distinct CDR3 sequences, with roughly 32% appearing a single time and about 6.8% taken by the ten largest. CDR1 and CDR2 from the germline V gene are SGHRS and YFSETQ. CDR3 length equals 17 residues. V gave up 4 bases and J gave up 4 bases; unmatched junction bases: 8. Whole-study results and caveats: The TCR gene usage of tumor memory CD4+ T cells clustered together with blood and lymph node memory CD4+ cells and with lymph node naive CD4+ cells.

The V gene is TRBV5-1, the J gene TRBJ2-2, with 12 bases fitting TRBD2. The sample taken for sequencing was memory CD4+ T cells sorted from a lymph node. Regarding subset: memory CD4+ T cells, CD4+CD45RO+CD25-. This TCR was recovered from a female donor with breast cancer. This CDR3 is CASSGGLAGAGTGELFF. CDR3 nucleotide sequence: TGCGCCAGCAGCGGGGGACTAGCGGGTGCGGGCACCGGGGAGCTGTTTTTT.